Following are 18 T cell receptor beta chains from one sample sequenced in a study of T-cell memory formation after mild COVID-19. TCRdb ran MiXCR on the 5' RACE reads and lists one entry per CDR3 protein. The sample holds about 29,000 distinct CDR3 sequences, around 16% seen once. The sequencing sample was made of PBMCs or a T cell subset sorted from them (not recorded which). These receptors all come from an adult who had mild COVID-19 (a few samples of this study predate the infection). Cell type and time point are not known.

This clonotype has ten or more counts. The chain employs TRBV2 and TRBJ1-6, with 7 positions matching TRBD1. Trimming removed 4 bases from V and 0 bases from J; junction bases left unmatched: 6. Germline CDR1 is SNHLY and CDR2 is FYNNEI. The CDR3 length is 17 residues. The CDR3 spells CASSVAGGSSYNSPLHF. The CDR3, as DNA: TGTGCCAGCAGTGTGGCAGGGGGGAGCTCCTATAATTCACCCCTCCACTTT.

This clonotype was seen at least ten times. V is TRBV7-9 and J is TRBJ2-1; D remains ambiguous. CDR1 and CDR2 (germline): SEHNR, FQNEAQ (reference sequence). With 5 bases removed from V and 6 bases from J, the gap between germline ends came to 17 bases. CDR3 length equals 15 residues. The CDR3 loop reads CASSPRIRDSNEQFF. The CDR3 DNA follows: TGTGCCAGCAGCCCTCGAATAAGGGATTCCAATGAGCAGTTCTTC. Drawing the rest from reference TRBV7-9 and TRBJ2-1, the complete variable domain is DTGVSQNPRHKITKRGQNVTFRCDPISEHNRLYWYRQTLGQGPEFLTYFQNEAQLEKSRLLSDRFSAERPKGSFSTLEIQRTEQGDSAMYLCASSPRIRDSNEQFFGPGTRLTVL.

The chain uses TRBV24-1 and TRBJ2-2; D possibly corresponds to TRBD2 (6 bases). V gave up 7 bases and J gave up 5 bases, with 10 bases separating them. Germline assignment: CDR1 KGHDR and CDR2 SFDVKD. The CDR3 length is 13 residues. The CDR3 region is CATRDAGTGELFF. In DNA form, the CDR3 reads TGTGCCACCAGGGACGCGGGGACCGGGGAGCTGTTTTTT.

This clonotype was detected ten times or more. The V call is TRBV10-3, the J call TRBJ1-1; perhaps TRBD1 as D (5 bases). This CDR3 has 16 residues. Trimming took off 2 bases at V and 1 base at J, with 14 bases between the two ends. The germline gives CDR1 ENHRY, CDR2 SYGVKD. The CDR3 DNA reads TGTGCCATCAGTGAGGCCGCGAAGGGGCCGAACACTGAAGCTTTCTTT. Translation: CAISEAAKGPNTEAFF.

This clonotype showed up many times. This chain joins TRBV7-2 and TRBJ2-3; 10 positions agree with TRBD1. Germline-derived CDR1 and CDR2 are SGHTA and FQGNSA. The CDR3 sequence is 18 residues long. V shed 0 bases, J shed 0 bases, and the junction held 6 bases outside the gene matches. This CDR3 is CASSLASRGQGSTDTQYF. For the CDR3, the DNA is TGTGCCAGCAGCTTAGCGTCCCGGGGACAGGGGAGCACAGATACGCAGTATTTT.

This clonotype was recorded at least ten times. The chain carries TRBV6-2 or TRBV6-3 and TRBJ2-7, with a weak D call TRBD2 (5 bases). Looked up from germline, CDR1 is MNHEY and CDR2 is SVGEGT. The CDR3 loop spans 14 amino acids. Trimming removed 5 bases at V and 5 bases at J, with 16 bases between. In nucleotides, the CDR3 is TGTGCCAGCAGTCGAAGCGGAGGAGGCAACGAGCAGTACTTC. Protein product: CASSRSGGGNEQYF.

CDR3 sequence: CASSPSYGGTEAFF. The CDR3 DNA sequence: TGTGCCAGCTCACCTAGTTATGGAGGGACTGAAGCTTTCTTT. The chain joins TRBV18 to TRBJ1-1, with D unclear. The CDR3 runs 14 residues. Germline values: CDR1 KGHSH, CDR2 LQKENI. Between the trimmed V and J ends, which lost 3 bases and 5 bases, there was a span of 13 bases.

This clonotype appeared many times. The chain uses TRBV12-3 or TRBV12-4 and TRBJ2-1; tentatively, D is TRBD1 (5 bases). The CDR3 extends over 14 amino acids. Trimming took off 1 base at V and 4 bases at J, with 8 bases between the two ends. DNA of the CDR3: TGTGCCAGCAGTTTAGGCAGGGCATACAATGAGCAGTTCTTC. Its translation: CASSLGRAYNEQFF.

By proportion, this clonotype is medium-sized (0.01 to 0.1%). V is TRBV7-3 and J is TRBJ2-3, with TRBD2 as a possible D gene (5 bases). V gave up 3 bases and J gave up 0 bases, with 7 bases separating them. Germline V lookup: CDR1 SGHTA, CDR2 FQGTGA. The CDR3 sequence is 14 residues long. The CDR3 coding sequence is TGTGCCAGCAGCTTGAGCGGAAGCACAGATACGCAGTATTTT. Its translation: CASSLSGSTDTQYF.

This clonotype showed up many times. The J gene is TRBJ2-1, the V gene TRBV5-1; D is possibly TRBD1 (8 bases). Looked up from germline, CDR1 is SGHRS and CDR2 is YFSETQ. The V and J ends lost 2 bases and 9 bases respectively, with 15 bases between them. The CDR3 is 14 residues long. The CDR3 DNA is TGCGCCAGCAGCTTCGGACAGGGCGGGAGTGAGCAGTTCTTC. This gives the protein CASSFGQGGSEQFF.

This clonotype was seen at least ten times. This chain's CDR3 is CASSLALRDEQYF. CDR3 DNA: TGTGCCAGCAGCTTGGCCCTGAGGGACGAGCAGTACTTC. The chain carries TRBV5-5 and TRBJ2-7, with D perhaps TRBD2 (5 bases). CDR1 is SGHKS, CDR2 YYEKEE, per germline (reference sequence). The CDR3 runs 13 residues. The V gene lost 0 bases and the J gene lost 5 bases, with 9 bases spanning the gap.

This clonotype was recorded many times. This chain uses TRBV3-1 with TRBJ2-1, with D hard to call. Germline CDR1 LGHDT, CDR2 YNNKEL (reference sequence). Trimming removed 1 base at V and 7 bases at J, with 8 bases between. The CDR3 sequence is 13 residues long. CDR3 DNA sequence: TGTGCCAGCAGCCAAGTCTCCGGAAATGAGCAGTTCTTC. Protein sequence: CASSQVSGNEQFF.

In regard to this clonotype: The final CDR3 position lacks the conserved phenylalanine or tryptophan, pointing to a likely read error. The chain couples TRBV3-1 to TRBJ2-3, with TRBD2 matching over 8 bases. CDR1 and CDR2 (germline): LGHDT, YNNKEL (reference sequence). V gave up 1 base and J gave up 4 bases; unmatched junction bases: 7. The CDR3 spans 16 residues. The CDR3 DNA follows: TGTGCCAGCAGCCAAGTCGGTACTAGCGGCTCAGATACGCAGTATTTG. It is translated as CASSQVGTSGSDTQYL.

In its sample, this clonotype was seen many times. J is TRBJ2-1 and V is TRBV5-1, with D perhaps given as TRBD1 or TRBD2 (5 bases each). CDR1 and CDR2 (germline): SGHRS, YFSETQ. The CDR3 runs 15 residues. The germline V and J ends were trimmed by 2 bases and 4 bases, with 13 bases remaining between them. CDR3 coding DNA: TGCGCCAGCAGCTTATACGGGGACGTTTACAATGAGCAGTTCTTC. Translating it yields CASSLYGDVYNEQFF.

This clonotype was detected many times. The chain is built from TRBV11-3 and TRBJ2-1; maybe TRBD1 (6 bases). CDR1 and CDR2 from the germline V gene are SGHNT and YENEEA. This CDR3 is built from 13 residues. V was clipped by 1 base and J by 15 bases, with 16 bases between them. DNA of the CDR3: TGTGCCAGCAGCTTAGTTTCCCAGGGGTTGCTGTTCTTC. It yields the protein CASSLVSQGLLFF.

This clonotype was detected a few times. The chain has TRBV11-2 and TRBJ2-7, with D tentatively TRBD2 (5 bases). CDR3 length equals 16 residues. Germline CDR1 reads SGHAT; CDR2 reads FQNNGV. Trimming removed 5 bases from V and 0 bases from J, with 17 bases in between. The CDR3 bases are TGTGCCAGCAGCCCCAAAGTGAGGGATAGCTCCTACGAGCAGTACTTC. Protein product: CASSPKVRDSSYEQYF.

This clonotype has at least ten counts. The chain joins TRBV7-2 to TRBJ2-1; TRBD2 is a possible D gene (6 bases). Germline CDR1 is SGHTA and CDR2 is FQGNSA. This CDR3 comprises 14 residues. V was cut by 1 base and J by 4 bases, with 8 bases left in between. The CDR3 DNA reads as TGTGCCAGCAGCTTAGACCGGGGGTACAATGAGCAGTTCTTC. Amino acid sequence: CASSLDRGYNEQFF.

This clonotype came up many times. This chain uses TRBV12-3 or TRBV12-4 with TRBJ1-2; TRBD1 is a possible D gene (5 bases). Trimming took 10 bases from V and 4 from J, leaving 16 bases between them. The CDR3 extends over 13 amino acids. CDR3 sequence: CATSTGGGYGYTF. The DNA of the CDR3 is TGTGCCACCTCGACGGGGGGTGGCTATGGCTACACCTTC.